Listed below are T cell receptor beta chains from one sample, sequenced in a study of cytomegalovirus exposure and HLA in healthy donors. The data were produced by immunoSEQ multiplex PCR, yet TCRdb's version contains in-frame clones alone and is incomplete. Counted here are approximately 81,000 clones, 74% occurring once; the ten biggest clones make up approximately 9%. The sample comprised PBMCs. These receptors originate from a man aged 40-50 years in good health and CMV-seropositive. The CDR3 runs from the conserved cysteine through the conserved F or W. The D gene is left open where the match is weak. Some rows mark clone size as missing; the rest say once, few, many or name a class of expanded clone.

>TRBJ1-1|NA|20|TRBV5-4|NA
TGTGCCAGCAGCTTAGCTGCTGGCCCCCGGGACATGCCGTTGAACACTGAAGCTTTCTTT
CASSLAAGPRDMPLNTEAFF
>TRBJ2-7|TRBD2|15|TRBV4-2|NA
TGTGCCAGCAGCCAGGCTAGCGGGGGGCCTGAAGAGCAGTACTTC
CASSQASGGPEEQYF
>TRBJ2-5|TRBD1|15|TRBV5-4|few
TGTGCCAGCAGCCGTTCAACAGGGGGTGGGGAGACCCAGTACTTC
CASSRSTGGGETQYF
>TRBJ2-1|NA|13|TRBV2|once
TGTGCCAGCTCGACGGGAGCAGGCAATGAGCAGTTCTTC
CASSTGAGNEQFF
>TRBJ2-3|TRBD2|12|TRBV7-9|NA
TGTGCCAGCAGCTCGACTAGCGATACGCAGTATTTT
CASSSTSDTQYF
>TRBJ2-7|TRBD2|13|TRBV30|NA
TGTGCCTGGAATCTAGCGGGGGTGGGCGAGCAGTACTTC
CAWNLAGVGEQYF
>TRBJ2-3|TRBD1|14|TRBV29-1|NA
TGCAGCGCTGCCGGACAGGTCGGCACAGATACGCAGTATTTT
CSAAGQVGTDTQYF
>TRBJ2-7|NA|12|TRBV6-5|NA
TGTGCCAGCAGTTCCCAGACAGACGAGCAGTACTTC
CASSSQTDEQYF
>TRBJ1-5|NA|14|TRBV7-2|NA
TGTGCCAGCAGCAAGGAGGTCAGTTATCAGCCCCAGCATTTT
CASSKEVSYQPQHF
>TRBJ1-1|TRBD1|14|TRBV7-9|NA
TGTGCCAGCAGCCTGGACAGGGTGAACACTGAAGCTTTCTTT
CASSLDRVNTEAFF
>TRBJ1-2|NA|14|TRBV28|NA
TGTGCCAGCAGTTCTGGAGCTGACAACTATGGCTACACCTTC
CASSSGADNYGYTF
>TRBJ2-5|NA|20|TRBV15|NA
TGTGCCACCAGCAGAGATCCATCGCTTATCGGGGGAGTTAGGCAAGAGACCCAGTACTTC
CATSRDPSLIGGVRQETQYF
>TRBJ2-3|TRBD2|15|TRBV5-5|NA
TGTGCCAGCAGCCTGACTAGCGTTTCCACAGATACGCAGTATTTT
CASSLTSVSTDTQYF
>TRBJ1-2|NA|14|TRBV19|few
TGTGCCAGTAGTGCGGACAGTCCACGCTATGGCTACACCTTC
CASSADSPRYGYTF
>TRBJ1-2|TRBD1|15|TRBV7-2|NA
TGTGCCAGTAGCACAGACAGGGGGCAAGTTCGTGGCTACACCTTC
CASSTDRGQVRGYTF
>TRBJ2-5|TRBD2|16|TRBV4-2|NA
TGTGCCAGCAGCCCCAGAGCGGGAGGTACCCAAGAGACCCAGTACTTC
CASSPRAGGTQETQYF
>TRBJ2-3|NA|13|TRBV10-3|NA
TGTGCCATCAGTGGCACTGGCACAGATACGCAGTATTTT
CAISGTGTDTQYF
>TRBJ2-7|NA|14|TRBV4-1|NA
TGCGCCAGCAGCCAAGTTCCAGGTCCCTACGAGCAGTACTTC
CASSQVPGPYEQYF
>TRBJ1-5|NA|15|TRBV4-1|NA
TGCGCCAGCAGCCGGGCGACCCACCGCAATCAGCCCCAGCATTTT
CASSRATHRNQPQHF
>TRBJ1-6|NA|16|TRBV27|NA
TGTGCCAGCAGCCCATCTAGCGGGTTTGGTAATTCACCCCTCCACTTT
CASSPSSGFGNSPLHF
>TRBJ2-7|NA|15|TRBV5-1|NA
TGCGCCAGCAGCTTTTTTAGCGGAGGGGTCGACGAGCAGTACTTC
CASSFFSGGVDEQYF
>TRBJ2-6|NA|20|TRBV5-1|NA
TGCGCCAGCAGCCCGCTCGTTAGTAATACGAGGAGGGCTGGGGCCAACGTCCTGACTTTC
CASSPLVSNTRRAGANVLTF
>TRBJ1-3|NA|15|TRBV7-9|NA
TGTGCCAGCAGCTCGGTCACAGGATTTGGAAACACCATATATTTT
CASSSVTGFGNTIYF
>TRBJ1-2|TRBD1|17|TRBV28|few
TGTGCCAGCAGTTTACACCAACCGGGACAGGACCATCATGGCTACACCTTC
CASSLHQPGQDHHGYTF
>TRBJ2-1|TRBD2|18|TRBV5-1|NA
TGCGCCAGCAGCTTGTTTCCCGGACTAGCGGGAGGAGGAGGTGAGCAGTTCTTC
CASSLFPGLAGGGGEQFF
>TRBJ1-6|NA|14|TRBV7-8|NA
TGTGCCAGCAGCTCCCGGGAAAACGATTCACCCCTCCACTTT
CASSSRENDSPLHF
>TRBJ2-1|TRBD2|23|TRBV19|NA
TGTGCCAGTAGTACGGACAGTCGGTCGGGATCCTGGACTAGCGGCCTTATTTACAATGAGCAGTTCTTC
CASSTDSRSGSWTSGLIYNEQFF
>TRBJ1-5|NA|15|TRBV27|NA
TGTGCCAGCAGTTTAGAGGGCTTGAGCAATCAGCCCCAGCATTTT
CASSLEGLSNQPQHF
>TRBJ2-7|TRBD1|14|TRBV18|few
TGTGCCAGCTCACCACAGGGACAGGACTACGAGCAGTACTTC
CASSPQGQDYEQYF
>TRBJ2-2|TRBD1|17|TRBV5-1|NA
TGCGCCAGCAGCTTAAAACCCGGGACAGGGAATGACGGGGAGCTGTTTTTT
CASSLKPGTGNDGELFF
>TRBJ2-3|NA|16|TRBV4-1|few
TGCGCCAGCAGCCAAGTTGATATGGGCTTCACAGATACGCAGTATTTT
CASSQVDMGFTDTQYF
>TRBJ2-1|TRBD2|16|TRBV5-1|many
TGCGCCAGCAGCTTGGTTGGGACTAGCGGGAGAGGTGAGCAGTTCTTC
CASSLVGTSGRGEQFF
>TRBJ1-1|NA|13|TRBV10-3|few
TGTGCCATCAGTGAGTCGAGTCGGGACAAAGCTTTCTTT
CAISESSRDKAFF
>TRBJ2-3|NA|12|TRBV7-9|NA
TGTGCCAGCAGCGCGCACACAGATACGCAGTATTTT
CASSAHTDTQYF
>TRBJ1-2|NA|14|TRBV7-9|NA
TGTGCCAGCATCAGAACTGGAGGAACGGATGGCTACACCTTC
CASIRTGGTDGYTF
>TRBJ2-3|TRBD2|15|TRBV6-1|NA
TGTGCCAGCAGTGTCACTAGCGGGATTACAGATACGCAGTATTTT
CASSVTSGITDTQYF
>TRBJ1-2|TRBD1|14|TRBV5-8|NA
TGTGCCAGCAACACAGGGGGCAAGGACTATGGCTACACCTTC
CASNTGGKDYGYTF
>TRBJ2-5|NA|11|TRBV27|NA
TGTGCCAGCAGGACAGGAAAGACCCAGTACTTC
CASRTGKTQYF
>TRBJ1-5|NA|15|TRBV6-1|once
TGTGCCAGCAGTGAACGGGGGTTAGGCAATCAGCCCCAGCATTTT
CASSERGLGNQPQHF
>TRBJ2-2|TRBD1|15|TRBV19|NA
TGTGCCAGTAGTACCTCGGACAGGCCCACCGGGGAGCTGTTTTTT
CASSTSDRPTGELFF
>TRBJ1-2|NA|14|TRBV14|NA
TGTGCCAGCAGCCCACAGGGTATATTGGACGGCTACACCTTC
CASSPQGILDGYTF
>TRBJ2-1|TRBD2|15|TRBV4-1|NA
TGCGCCAGCAGCCAAAGCGGGGGGGCCTTCAATGAGCAGTTCTTC
CASSQSGGAFNEQFF
>TRBJ1-2|NA|13|TRBV6-5|NA
TGTGCCAGCACCCCTGGTTGGGCTTATGGCTACACCTTC
CASTPGWAYGYTF
>TRBJ1-4|TRBD1|15|TRBV7-2|NA
TGTGCCAGCAGCCCCCGGACAGGGACTAATGAAAAACTGTTTTTT
CASSPRTGTNEKLFF
>TRBJ1-4|TRBD1|13|TRBV2|NA
TGTGCCAGCGGGGGACAGGGAAATGAAAAACTGTTTTTT
CASGGQGNEKLFF
>TRBJ2-1|TRBD2|15|TRBV19|few
TGTGCCAGTAGTATCGGACTAGCGGGGTCTGGGGAGCAGTTCTTC
CASSIGLAGSGEQFF
>TRBJ1-3|TRBD1|18|TRBV5-1|NA
TGCGCCAGCAGCGCTACCCCGGGACAGGGCGGGTCTGGAAACACCATATATTTT
CASSATPGQGGSGNTIYF